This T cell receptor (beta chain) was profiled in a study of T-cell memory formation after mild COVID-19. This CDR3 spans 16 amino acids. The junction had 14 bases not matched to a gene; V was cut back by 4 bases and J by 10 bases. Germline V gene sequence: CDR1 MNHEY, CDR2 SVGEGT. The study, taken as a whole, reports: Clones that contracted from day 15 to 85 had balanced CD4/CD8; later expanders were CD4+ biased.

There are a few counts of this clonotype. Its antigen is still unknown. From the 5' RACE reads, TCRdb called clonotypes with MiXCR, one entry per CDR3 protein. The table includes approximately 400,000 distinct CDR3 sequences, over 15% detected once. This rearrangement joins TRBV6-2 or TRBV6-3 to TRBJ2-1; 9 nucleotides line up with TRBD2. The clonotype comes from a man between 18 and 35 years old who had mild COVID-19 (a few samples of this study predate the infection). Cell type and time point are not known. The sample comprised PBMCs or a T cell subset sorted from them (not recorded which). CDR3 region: CASSSASSGVRREQFF. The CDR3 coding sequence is TGTGCCAGCAGTTCAGCCTCTAGCGGGGTCCGAAGGGAGCAGTTCTTC.